The following is a TCR beta chain sequence with its context. Its antigen is still unknown. Produced via immunoSEQ multiplex PCR; TCRdb's table is partial and in-frame only. The table lists roughly 93,000 clones, under 85% of them singletons. Unmatched junction bases numbered 14, after V lost 5 bases and J lost 8 bases. The CDR3 is 15 residues long. The germline gives CDR1 MNHEY, CDR2 SMNVEV (reference sequence). The sample belongs to a study of OX40 agonist ivuxolimab in advanced cancers. Study context: Hepatocellular carcinoma, melanoma, renal cell or head and neck cancer occurred in dose-escalation patients. Mean age about 60 years, range 23 to 79; roughly 82% male.

Overall study results and limits: Some nonresponders also had low normalized T-cell clonal expansion.

The V call is TRBV27, the J call TRBJ1-2; the match to TRBD1 covers 7 bases. Sequencing was performed on CD4+ or CD8+ T cells sorted from blood, taken in a trial of the OX40 agonist ivuxolimab. The receptor was isolated from an adult with an advanced solid tumor such as melanoma, head and neck, liver or kidney cancer. The CDR3 DNA reads TGTGCCAGCAGTAAAGGGGGACAGAGTGGCCGGGGCTACACCTTC. Translated: CASSKGGQSGRGYTF.